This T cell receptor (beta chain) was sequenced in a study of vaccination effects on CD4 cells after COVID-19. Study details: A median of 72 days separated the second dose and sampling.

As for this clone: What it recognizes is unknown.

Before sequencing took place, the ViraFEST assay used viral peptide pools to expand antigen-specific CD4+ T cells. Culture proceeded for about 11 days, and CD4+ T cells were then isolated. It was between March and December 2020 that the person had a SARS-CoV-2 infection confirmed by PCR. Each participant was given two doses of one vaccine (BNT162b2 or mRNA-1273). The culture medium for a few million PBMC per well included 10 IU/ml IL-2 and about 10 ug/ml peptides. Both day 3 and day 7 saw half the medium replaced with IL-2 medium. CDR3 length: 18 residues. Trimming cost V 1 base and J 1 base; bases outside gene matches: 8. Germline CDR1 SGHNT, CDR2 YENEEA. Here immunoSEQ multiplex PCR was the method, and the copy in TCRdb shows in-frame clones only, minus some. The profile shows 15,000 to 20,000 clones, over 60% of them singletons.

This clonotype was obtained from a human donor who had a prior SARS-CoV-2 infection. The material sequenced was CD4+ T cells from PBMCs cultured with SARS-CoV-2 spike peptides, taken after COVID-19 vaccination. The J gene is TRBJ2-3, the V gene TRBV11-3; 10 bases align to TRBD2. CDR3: CASSLGSGGASGTDTQYF. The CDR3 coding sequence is TGTGCCAGCAGCTTAGGGAGCGGGGGGGCCTCGGGCACAGATACGCAGTATTTT. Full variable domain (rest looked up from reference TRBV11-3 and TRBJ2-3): EAGVVQSPRYKIIEKKQPVAFWCNPISGHNTLYWYLQNLGQGPELLIRYENEEAVDDSQLPKDRFSAERLKGVDSTLKIQPAELGDSAVYLCASSLGSGGASGTDTQYFGPGTRLTVL.